The rows below give T cell receptor beta chains drawn from one sample of a study of T cells in Graves' hyperthyroidism and ophthalmopathy. One entry per CDR3 protein, called by TCRdb with MiXCR from the multiplex PCR reads. The top ten hold over 15% of the sample, which has around 700,000 distinct CDR3 sequences, 18% seen once. The sample comprised blood. These receptors were collected from a woman aged 45-59 years with Graves' hyperthyroidism that later progressed to Graves' ophthalmopathy. Both conserved end residues are part of each CDR3. A D gene is named only where the DNA matches it firmly. Rows may omit the clone size; those that give it use once, few, many or a size class.

j_call d_call clone_size v_call cdr3_aa cdr3_nt
TRBJ1-6 - few TRBV2 CASSEERTPLNSPLHF TGTGCCAGCAGTGAAGAACGGACCCCACTTAATTCACCCCTCCACTTT
TRBJ2-7 - few TRBV6-5 CASSYAANSYEQYF TGTGCCAGCAGTTACGCGGCTAATAGCTACGAGCAGTACTTC
TRBJ2-7 - few TRBV5-1 CASSLRQTAYEQYF TGCGCCAGCAGCCTCCGACAGACCGCCTACGAGCAGTACTTC
TRBJ2-1 TRBD1 few TRBV6-1 CASSRPLTGINDNEQFF TGTGCCAGCAGTCGTCCCCTGACAGGGATTAATGACAATGAGCAGTTCTTC
TRBJ2-5 - many TRBV11-2 CASSLDPGFQETQYF TGTGCCAGCAGCTTAGACCCAGGGTTTCAAGAGACCCAGTACTTC
TRBJ2-3 - - TRBV5-4 CASSLVGEADTQYF TGTGCCAGCAGCTTGGTCGGGGAGGCAGATACGCAGTATTTT
TRBJ2-7 TRBD1 - TRBV20-1 CSARPGQTLTYEQYF TGCAGTGCTCGCCCGGGACAGACACTAACCTACGAGCAGTACTTC
TRBJ1-5 TRBD1 many TRBV11-1 CASSTGQGSGQPQHF TGTGCCAGCAGCACGGGACAGGGTAGCGGTCAGCCCCAGCATTTT
TRBJ1-2 - few TRBV5-5 CASSLSRAGIEINGYTF TGTGCCAGCAGCTTATCAAGGGCAGGGATAGAGATAAACGGCTACACCTTC
TRBJ2-5 TRBD2 many TRBV11-2 CASSRTSGQETQYF TGTGCCAGCAGCCGGACTAGCGGGCAAGAGACCCAGTACTTC
TRBJ2-7 TRBD1 - TRBV12-3/TRBV12-4 CASTVDRAYEQYF TGTGCCAGCACCGTGGACAGGGCTTACGAGCAGTACTTC
TRBJ2-3 TRBD2 - TRBV19 CASSITSGLSTDTQYF TGTGCCAGTAGTATAACTAGCGGGCTGTCGACAGATACGCAGTATTTT
TRBJ2-3 - few TRBV5-1 CASSFSGTGRTDTQYF TGCGCCAGCAGTTTTAGTGGGACGGGCCGCACAGATACGCAGTATTTT
TRBJ2-6 TRBD1 - TRBV5-1 CASSFGTGPPGANVLTF TGCGCCAGCAGCTTCGGGACAGGGCCACCTGGGGCCAACGTCCTGACTTTC
TRBJ2-7 - many TRBV18 CASSPLGVSEQYF TGTGCCAGCTCACCACTAGGGGTGAGCGAGCAGTACTTC
TRBJ2-1 TRBD2 - TRBV29-1 CSAVPGLAGPNEQFF TGCAGCGCTGTGCCGGGACTAGCGGGCCCCAATGAGCAGTTCTTC
TRBJ2-1 - many TRBV12-3/TRBV12-4 CASRNSSYNEQFF TGTGCCAGCAGGAATAGCTCCTACAATGAGCAGTTCTTC
TRBJ2-7 - - TRBV30 CAWSPRASLLIYEQYF TGTGCCTGGAGTCCAAGAGCTTCACTCCTGATCTACGAGCAGTACTTC
TRBJ1-4 - - TRBV15 CATSSPLQGVNEKLFF TGTGCCACCAGCTCCCCCCTACAGGGAGTAAATGAAAAACTGTTTTTT
TRBJ2-2 - many TRBV30 CAWGLFGTGELFF TGTGCCTGGGGCCTGTTCGGCACCGGGGAGCTGTTTTTT
TRBJ2-1 TRBD1 - TRBV2 CASSEHPSWTGKIYNGQFF TGTGCCAGCAGTGAACACCCTAGCTGGACAGGGAAGATCTACAATGGGCAGTTCTTC
TRBJ1-1 - many TRBV20-1 CSARSLGRWDTEAFF TGCAGTGCTAGATCCTTGGGCAGGTGGGACACTGAAGCTTTCTTT
TRBJ2-3 - many TRBV29-1 CSVGAGHRTDTQYF TGCAGCGTCGGAGCGGGACACCGCACAGATACGCAGTATTTT
TRBJ2-2 - - TRBV20-1 CSASFAGELFF TGCAGTGCTAGTTTTGCCGGGGAGCTGTTTTTT
TRBJ1-2 - - TRBV4-2 CASSHGAGRNYGYTF TGTGCCAGCAGCCATGGGGCGGGACGGAACTATGGCTACACCTTC
TRBJ2-5 TRBD2 many TRBV12-3/TRBV12-4 CASSLGLAGGETQYF TGTGCCAGCAGTTTAGGTCTAGCGGGGGGTGAGACCCAGTACTTC
TRBJ1-6 TRBD1 few TRBV27 CASSPQTGGFSSPLHF TGTGCCAGCAGTCCCCAGACAGGGGGCTTTAGCTCACCCCTCCACTTT
TRBJ2-7 TRBD1 few TRBV2 CASSGGPGTGGFEQYF TGTGCCAGCAGTGGGGGTCCCGGGACAGGGGGCTTCGAGCAGTACTTC
TRBJ2-1 - few TRBV18 CASSRGRTSPYNEQFF TGTGCCAGCTCACGGGGGAGAACTAGCCCCTACAATGAGCAGTTCTTC
TRBJ1-2 - many TRBV12-3/TRBV12-4 CASTKLGGGGRNYGYTF TGTGCCAGCACCAAATTGGGCGGGGGAGGAAGAAACTATGGCTACACCTTC
TRBJ1-5 - many TRBV2 CASSLDKESQPQHF TGTGCCAGCAGCCTGGACAAGGAATCCCAGCCCCAGCATTTT
TRBJ2-3 TRBD1 - TRBV13 CASSLVGGEGDTQYF TGTGCCAGCAGCTTAGTAGGGGGCGAAGGGGATACGCAGTATTTT
TRBJ2-5 TRBD2 many TRBV5-6 CASSLELAIQETQYF TGTGCCAGCAGCTTGGAACTAGCGATTCAAGAGACCCAGTACTTC
TRBJ2-5 TRBD2 many TRBV10-3 CAISASGAIQETQYF TGTGCCATCAGTGCTAGCGGGGCTATACAAGAGACCCAGTACTTC
TRBJ1-5 - few TRBV6-1 CASSIRQANQPQHF TGTGCCAGCAGTATCCGACAGGCCAATCAGCCCCAGCATTTT
TRBJ2-1 - - TRBV27 CASSPGTLRSRNNEQFF TGTGCCAGCAGTCCAGGGACACTTCGGTCCCGAAACAATGAGCAGTTCTTC
TRBJ2-1 - - TRBV20-1 CSASMGGDEQFF TGCAGTGCTAGTATGGGGGGCGATGAGCAGTTCTTC
TRBJ1-1 - many TRBV9 CASSVVLTDNTEAFF TGTGCCAGCAGCGTAGTCTTGACAGATAACACTGAAGCTTTCTTT
TRBJ2-4 - few TRBV18 CASLPRWGDIQYF TGTGCCAGCTTACCACGGTGGGGGGACATTCAGTACTTC
TRBJ2-3 - many TRBV14 CASSHWTRKDTQYF TGTGCCAGCAGCCATTGGACCAGAAAAGATACGCAGTATTTT
TRBJ1-1 TRBD1 many TRBV10-2 CASRGEDRGRWGEAFF TGCGCCAGCAGAGGGGAAGACAGGGGAAGATGGGGTGAAGCTTTCTTT
TRBJ1-2 - - TRBV10-2 CASGGDGYGYTF TGCGCCAGTGGGGGGGACGGTTATGGCTACACCTTC
TRBJ1-5 TRBD1 few TRBV4-2 CASSQDLTGEYQPQHF TGTGCCAGCAGCCAAGATCTGACAGGGGAGTATCAGCCCCAGCATTTT
TRBJ2-1 - many TRBV20-1 CSAQPGRFTNEQFF TGCAGTGCGCAACCGGGCCGCTTCACGAATGAGCAGTTCTTC
TRBJ2-5 TRBD1 few TRBV20-1 CSADRVRFQETQYF TGCAGTGCTGACAGGGTCCGGTTCCAAGAGACCCAGTACTTC
TRBJ1-5 TRBD1 few TRBV12-3/TRBV12-4 CASSWTGGTQPQHF TGTGCCAGCAGCTGGACAGGGGGCACTCAGCCCCAGCATTTT
TRBJ1-3 - few TRBV5-1 CASSATDSGNTIYF TGCGCCAGCAGCGCGACAGACTCTGGAAACACCATATATTTT
TRBJ1-2 - - TRBV9 CASSAGPTGYGYTF TGTGCCAGCAGCGCGGGTCCCACGGGCTATGGCTACACCTTC
TRBJ1-6 - - TRBV5-5 CASSDSGLPLHF TGTGCCAGCAGCGACAGCGGGTTACCCCTCCACTTT
TRBJ2-1 - - TRBV25-1 CASSDLGPNEQFF TGTGCCAGCAGTGATTTGGGTCCCAATGAGCAGTTCTTC
TRBJ1-1 TRBD1 many TRBV3-1 CASRGQGRGEAFF TGTGCCAGCAGGGGACAGGGTAGAGGTGAAGCTTTCTTT
TRBJ2-2 TRBD2 many TRBV11-2 CASSPVGSGDVRKPGELFF TGTGCCAGCAGCCCCGTCGGTAGCGGGGACGTCCGAAAACCCGGGGAGCTGTTTTTT
TRBJ2-3 - - TRBV3-1 CASTSGTDTQYF TGTGCCAGCACTAGCGGCACAGATACGCAGTATTTT
TRBJ1-3 TRBD1 few TRBV29-1 CSGTGGGNTIYF TGCAGCGGAACAGGGGGTGGAAACACCATATATTTT